The clone carrying this T cell receptor (beta chain) showed up just a few times. Its target is unknown. The entry originates in a study of identical twins. Study-wide results and limits: For zero-insertion analyses, partial confounding could come from invariant MAIT and iNKT cells. Compared with unrelated sharing, twin-shared out-of-frame alpha sequences had more low-probability sequences.

Every one of the donors was a healthy Caucasian. Carrying unique molecular identifiers, the cDNA also gained a universal primer site through template switching. TCRdb re-called the 5' RACE reads through MiXCR, storing one row per CDR3 protein. Among roughly 710,000 distinct CDR3 sequences listed, around 5.7% were seen once. Germline V gene data show CDR1 as KGHSY and CDR2 as FQNENV. The CDR3 runs to 15 residues. The V end was cut by 4 bases, the J end by 2 bases, with 12 bases between. The rearrangement links TRBV16 to TRBJ1-5, with D perhaps matching TRBD1 (5 bases). The source is a man in his late teens or twenties in good health. What was sequenced was naive T cells sorted from blood. DNA for the CDR3: TGTGCCAGCAGCCCGGGGGTTACCGGCAATCAGCCCCAGCATTTT. Translation: CASSPGVTGNQPQHF.